This T cell receptor (beta chain) is from a study of T cells after yellow fever vaccination. Study-wide background: SMART-Seq v4 Ultra Low Input prepared the low-cell-number fractions. Points from the study as a whole: The bulk population could contribute abundant contaminating clonotypes to FACS-sorted repertoires. A small share of clonotypes appeared in both CD4 and CD8 compartments.

This clonotype was counted only a few times. As yet, its antigen is unknown. By 5'RACE template switching, TCR cDNA was produced, with a universal primer site and UMIs added in the process. TCRdb re-called the 5' RACE reads with MiXCR, one entry per CDR3 protein. The sample lists some 240,000 distinct CDR3 sequences; approximately 3% were seen once. The CDR3 totals 13 residues. V was clipped by 11 bases and J by 5 bases, with 16 bases between them. The sequence derives from a man aged 18 to 29 who received the YFV17D yellow fever vaccine. Sample: CD4+ T cells sorted from PBMCs, taken 10 days after the yellow fever booster vaccination. The rearrangement links TRBV12-3 or TRBV12-4 to TRBJ2-4, with D uncertain. CDR3 protein: CACKIIAENIQYF. CDR3 coding DNA: TGTGCCTGCAAAATAATCGCAGAAAACATTCAGTACTTC.